This entry lists 20 T cell receptor beta chains sequenced from one sample in a study of T cell repertoires in cytomegalovirus infection. TCRdb re-derived calls from the reads in MiXCR, one entry per CDR3 protein. Seen here are fewer than 300,000 distinct CDR3 sequences, more than 20% observed once, and the top ten hold 14%. Input material: PBMCs. The receptors derive from a human donor in good health (CMV status not recorded). Some clones in this sample may be carry-over from other donors' samples.

This clonotype was counted only a few times. This chain uses TRBV3-1 with TRBJ1-2; TRBD1 aligns across 7 bases. The CDR3 length is 15 residues. CDR1 LGHDT and CDR2 YNNKEL come from the germline V gene (reference sequence). With V trimmed by 1 base and J by 2 bases, 4 bases remained unmatched. Here the CDR3 reads CASSQGTGMNYGYTF. The CDR3 region has the DNA TGTGCCAGCAGCCAAGGGACAGGCATGAACTATGGCTACACCTTC.

This clonotype was observed a handful of times. V usage is TRBV4-3 and J usage is TRBJ2-3; 12 bases fit TRBD2. The CDR3 is 17 amino acids. Germline CDR1 and CDR2: LGHNA and YSLEER. J was trimmed by 0 bases and V by 4 bases; bases with no gene match: 5. The CDR3: CASSPYGTSGSTDTQYF. For the CDR3, the DNA is TGCGCCAGCAGCCCCTACGGGACTAGCGGGAGCACAGATACGCAGTATTTT.

This chain joins TRBV6-1 and TRBJ1-2; TRBD1 matches at 7 bases. The junction had 11 bases not matched to a gene; V was cut back by 6 bases and J by 7 bases. The CDR3 is 14 amino acids. Germline V lookup: CDR1 MNHNS, CDR2 SASEGT. The CDR3 loop is CASSQATGLGGYTF. CDR3 sequence (DNA): TGTGCCAGCAGCCAGGCGACAGGGCTTGGTGGCTACACCTTC.

In this sample, this clonotype turned up a few times. The chain combines TRBV11-2 with TRBJ1-2; no firm D call. V was pared by 5 bases and J by 0 bases, with 10 bases between. In germline, CDR1 is SGHAT, CDR2 FQNNGV. The CDR3 is made up of 14 amino acids. The CDR3 coding sequence is TGTGCCAGCAGCACCCACATAGCTAACTATGGCTACACCTTC. Translating gives CASSTHIANYGYTF.

This clonotype came up many times. This rearrangement joins TRBV7-2 to TRBJ2-7; D is ambiguous. The CDR3 consists of 14 residues. Per the germline V gene, CDR1 is SGHTA and CDR2 is FQGNSA. The germline V and J ends were trimmed by 5 bases and 0 bases, with 11 bases remaining between them. The CDR3 region has the DNA TGTGCCAGCAGCACGGTTAGGAGCTCCTACGAGCAGTACTTC. Its translation: CASSTVRSSYEQYF.

In this sample, this clonotype turned up a few times. The J gene is TRBJ1-2, the V gene TRBV12-3 or TRBV12-4; D remains unclear. With 6 bases removed from V and 0 bases from J, the gap between germline ends came to 14 bases. This CDR3 has 15 amino acids. The CDR3, as DNA: TGTGCCAGCAGCGGCGGAAAGGCAGCTAACTATGGCTACACCTTC. Encoded protein: CASSGGKAANYGYTF.

This chain uses TRBV20-1 with TRBJ2-7, with D unclear. The ends were cut back, 6 bases at V and 3 bases at J, with 18 bases in the middle. In germline, CDR1 is DFQATT, CDR2 SNEGSKA (reference sequence). This CDR3 region has 14 residues. The CDR3 is CSATGESRFYEQYF. CDR3 nucleotide sequence: TGCAGTGCCACTGGAGAGAGCAGGTTCTACGAGCAGTACTTC.

This chain connects TRBV7-9 to TRBJ2-1, with D unclear. Trimming took 5 bases from V and 10 from J, leaving 9 bases between them. The germline V gene encodes CDR1 SEHNR and CDR2 FQNEAQ (reference sequence). The CDR3 is made up of 11 amino acids. The CDR3 DNA follows: TGTGCCAGCAGCGCCGCGGAAGAGCAGTTCTTC. The encoded protein is CASSAAEEQFF.

This clonotype has only a few counts. This sequence joins TRBV5-1 and TRBJ1-2, with 7 bases lining up with TRBD1. The CDR3 length is 15 residues. The germline CDR1 and CDR2 sequences are SGHRS and YFSETQ. V shed 4 bases, J shed 4 bases, and the junction held 10 bases outside the gene matches. The chain's CDR3 is CASSIRQGSLYGYTF. The CDR3 bases are TGCGCCAGCAGCATCAGACAGGGTTCCCTCTATGGCTACACCTTC.

This clonotype was observed at least ten times. The rearrangement joins TRBV10-3 to TRBJ2-1, with a possible D match to TRBD2 (5 bases). Germline V lookup: CDR1 ENHRY, CDR2 SYGVKD. The CDR3 consists of 13 residues. Trimming cost V 7 bases and J 2 bases, with 9 bases left between them. The CDR3 DNA is TGTGCCATCAAGGACTCCACCTACAATGAGCAGTTCTTC. Translated: CAIKDSTYNEQFF.

This sequence joins TRBV5-1 and TRBJ1-5; 9 positions match TRBD1. The CDR3 length is 14 residues. Germline CDR1 reads SGHRS; CDR2 reads YFSETQ. The J segment lost 9 bases and the V segment lost 1 base, leaving 5 bases of the junction unmatched. CDR3 coding DNA: TGCGCCAGCAGCTTGTTGGGACAGGGTACGCCCCAGCATTTT. It encodes CASSLLGQGTPQHF.

There are a few counts of this clonotype. Here the CDR3 reads CSARFRTSGRFSYNEQFF. CDR3 coding DNA: TGCAGTGCTCGCTTTAGGACTAGCGGGAGGTTCTCCTACAATGAGCAGTTCTTC. The chain combines TRBV20-1 with TRBJ2-1; 14 bases are a match to TRBD2. Germline V CDR1 and CDR2: DFQATT, SNEGSKA (reference sequence). This CDR3 comprises 18 residues. V shed 5 bases, J shed 0 bases, and the junction held 9 bases outside the gene matches.

This clonotype was counted between two and nine times. V is TRBV20-1 and J is TRBJ2-7; no clear D. Germline V lookup: CDR1 DFQATT, CDR2 SNEGSKA (reference sequence). Trimming cost V 3 bases and J 0 bases, with 6 bases left between them. There are 12 residues in the CDR3. The CDR3 protein is CSARIGSYEQYF. The CDR3, as DNA: TGCAGTGCTAGGATCGGCTCCTACGAGCAGTACTTC.

This clonotype was picked up a small number of times. This chain joins TRBV6-6 and TRBJ1-5; no definite D call. This CDR3 spans 14 amino acids. CDR1 and CDR2 (germline): MNHNY, SVGAGI (reference sequence). Trimming pared 2 bases from V and 4 bases from J, leaving 9 bases between. DNA for the CDR3: TGTGCCAGCAGTTACCCGGACGGAAATCAGCCCCAGCATTTT. This encodes CASSYPDGNQPQHF.

This clonotype turned up a few times. The chain uses TRBV29-1 and TRBJ1-5; 10 bases match TRBD1. CDR1 is SQVTM and CDR2 is ANQGSEA in the germline V gene. This CDR3 region has 13 residues. Trimming took 4 bases from V and 5 from J; bases not matched to a gene: 2. The CDR3 reads CSVGDRGDQPQHF. CDR3 DNA: TGCAGCGTTGGGGACAGGGGTGATCAGCCCCAGCATTTT.

This clonotype was observed a few times. V and J are TRBV6-5 and TRBJ2-1; TRBD2 matches at 9 bases. The V and J ends lost 6 bases and 7 bases, in that order; junction bases with no gene match: 10. CDR1 and CDR2 from the germline V gene are MNHEY and SVGAGI. There are 15 residues in the CDR3. The CDR3 loop is CASRNAGGMWNEQFF. CDR3 bases: TGTGCCAGCAGAAATGCGGGAGGGATGTGGAATGAGCAGTTCTTC.

Here the CDR3 DNA reads TGTGCCAGCATCCCGTCGGGGGTGGGCACCGGGGAGCTGTTTTTT. Translating gives CASIPSGVGTGELFF. The chain couples TRBV6-5 to TRBJ2-2; perhaps TRBD2 as D (6 bases). The ends were cut back, 7 bases at V and 4 bases at J, with 16 bases in the middle. The length of the CDR3 is 15 residues. Per the germline V gene, CDR1 is MNHEY and CDR2 is SVGAGI.

In this sample, this clonotype turned up many times. This chain uses TRBV29-1 with TRBJ2-1; 11 bases match TRBD2. After removal of 3 bases from V and 8 bases from J, the junction contained 6 bases not matched to a gene. Germline lookup yields CDR1 SQVTM and CDR2 ANQGSEA. The CDR3 runs 14 residues. CDR3: CSVDASGGSYEQFF. The CDR3 nucleotides read TGCAGCGTTGATGCTAGCGGGGGGAGCTATGAGCAGTTCTTC.

This clonotype turned up a few times. The CDR3 is CASSSGQYTEAFF. CDR3 DNA: TGTGCCAGCAGCTCGGGACAGTACACTGAAGCTTTCTTT. The rearrangement uses TRBV7-2 and TRBJ1-1; TRBD1 aligns across 7 bases. CDR1 SGHTA and CDR2 FQGNSA come from the germline V gene. Trimming removed 4 bases from V and 3 bases from J; junction bases left unmatched: 2. The CDR3 extends over 13 amino acids. Supplemented by reference TRBV7-2 and TRBJ1-1, the full variable domain reads GAGVSQSPSNKVTEKGKDVELRCDPISGHTALYWYRQSLGQGLEFLIYFQGNSAPDKSGLPSDRFSAERTGGSVSTLTIQRTQQEDSAVYLCASSSGQYTEAFFGQGTRLTVV.

This clonotype has just a few counts. This sequence joins TRBV20-1 and TRBJ1-2, with a weak D call TRBD1 (5 bases). This CDR3 has 14 residues. V lost 0 bases and J lost 3, with 11 bases in between. Germline assignment: CDR1 DFQATT and CDR2 SNEGSKA (reference sequence). The CDR3 protein is CSARDLGTDYGYTF. CDR3 sequence (DNA): TGCAGTGCTAGAGATCTCGGGACGGACTATGGCTACACCTTC.